The 21 T cell receptor beta chains in this list originate from one sample, sequenced in a study of T cell responses to AZD1222 COVID-19 vaccine. Clones were sequenced by immunoSEQ multiplex PCR, and TCRdb holds only the in-frame ones, with some missing. The sample records around 66,000 clones, roughly nine tenths being singletons. This sample comprised peripheral blood, obtained on day 0 of AZD1222 vaccination. These receptors were collected from an adult in good health.

This chain joins TRBV11-1 and TRBJ2-2, with no clear D. The CDR3 contains 16 residues. Per germline, CDR1 SGHAT and CDR2 FQDESV (reference sequence). V dropped 1 base and J dropped 3 bases, with 12 bases sitting between them. CDR3 nucleotide sequence: TGTGCCAGCAGCTTAGGAACGGGTAGGGACACCGGGGAGCTGTTTTTT. Its translation: CASSLGTGRDTGELFF.

V and J are TRBV6-5 and TRBJ2-1; 7 bases align to TRBD2. The CDR3 sequence is 16 residues long. The germline gives CDR1 MNHEY, CDR2 SVGAGI. Trimming at V came to 2 bases and at J to 4 bases, leaving 8 bases not matched to a gene. The CDR3 here is CASSYGEGPPYNEQFF. The DNA of the CDR3 is TGTGCCAGCAGTTACGGGGAGGGCCCTCCTTACAATGAGCAGTTCTTC.

This rearrangement joins TRBV6-5 to TRBJ1-1; 7 bases map to TRBD1. Germline CDR1 is MNHEY and CDR2 is SVGAGI. The CDR3 runs 15 residues. After removal of 6 bases from V and 1 base from J, the junction contained 8 bases not matched to a gene. The CDR3 loop reads CASRFDRVRNTEAFF. The CDR3 DNA follows: TGTGCCAGCAGATTTGACAGGGTTAGGAACACTGAAGCTTTCTTT.

This rearrangement joins TRBV27 to TRBJ2-7, with TRBD2 identical over 8 bases. CDR1 and CDR2 from the germline V gene are MNHEY and SMNVEV (reference sequence). J was trimmed by 6 bases and V by 5 bases; bases with no gene match: 9. The CDR3 contains 14 residues. The CDR3 nucleotides read TGTGCCAGCAGTGCAACCGGGACTAGTACCGAGCAGTACTTC. It specifies CASSATGTSTEQYF.

J is TRBJ2-3 and V is TRBV30; either TRBD1 or TRBD2 may fit D (5 bases each). From germline, CDR1 is GTSNPN and CDR2 SVGIG (reference sequence). The CDR3 loop spans 14 amino acids. The ends were cut back, 0 bases at V and 3 bases at J, with 10 bases in the middle. The CDR3 bases are TGTGCCTGGAGTGTATCGGGACCTACAGATACGCAGTATTTT. This codes for CAWSVSGPTDTQYF.

The genes are TRBV5-1 and TRBJ2-3; 10 nucleotides agree with TRBD2. V dropped 2 bases and J dropped 0; count of bases not matched to a gene: 3. Germline CDR1 reads SGHRS; CDR2 reads YFSETQ. CDR3 size: 16 residues. This CDR3 is CASSLLAGSSTDTQYF. The DNA for the CDR3 is TGCGCCAGCAGCTTACTAGCGGGGTCTAGCACAGATACGCAGTATTTT.

The chain couples TRBV6-2 or TRBV6-3 to TRBJ2-2; D possibly corresponds to TRBD2 (6 bases). There are 14 residues in the CDR3. Germline-derived CDR1 and CDR2 are MNHEY and SVGEGT. V lost 5 bases to trimming and J lost 6 bases, with 13 bases between them. CDR3 nucleotide sequence: TGTGCCAGCAGTATGGGACTTCTCTCCGGGGAGCTGTTTTTT. This encodes CASSMGLLSGELFF.

The chain combines TRBV7-3 with TRBJ2-1; 10 positions agree with TRBD2. Losses at the gene ends were 5 bases for V and 7 bases for J; bases not matched to a gene: 8. CDR1 and CDR2 (germline): SGHTA, FQGTGA. There are 15 residues in the CDR3. Here the CDR3 reads CASSASGGAQNEQFF. CDR3 nucleotide sequence: TGTGCCAGCAGCGCAAGCGGGGGGGCCCAGAATGAGCAGTTCTTC.

The chain couples TRBV21-1 to TRBJ2-6; the table calls TRBD1, which could not be checked here. TRBV21-1 is given as a pseudogene. This CDR3 region has 18 residues. The DNA of the CDR3 is TGTGCCAGCATTGGGGCTCCCTGCCCACGCTCTGGGGCCAACGTCCTGACTTTC. Amino acids: CASIGAPCPRSGANVLTF.

Concerning this clone itself: The junction departs from the called germline gene at one end, perhaps through a read error. This chain links TRBV29-1 with TRBJ1-4, with D possibly TRBD1 on 6 matching bases. The CDR3 contains 13 residues. Germline-derived CDR1 and CDR2 are SQVTM and ANQGSEA. As DNA, the CDR3 is TGCAGCGTTGACCTATCGGACAGTTCGCCCCGTAGCTTT. Translated: CSVDLSDSSPRSF.

The chain recombines TRBV3-1 (or the pseudogene TRBV3-2) with TRBJ1-1; D might be TRBD1 (5 bases). CDR1 and CDR2 from the germline V gene are LGHDT and YNNKEL (reference sequence). Trimming removed 5 bases from V and 5 bases from J, with 9 bases in between. The CDR3 runs 12 residues. The CDR3 DNA reads TGTGCCAGCAGCAGGGGAGGGACTGAAGCTTTCTTT. Protein: CASSRGGTEAFF.

This clone occurred once. This chain links TRBV6-5 with TRBJ1-4; tentatively, D is TRBD1 (6 bases). This CDR3 has 14 residues. With 10 bases removed from V and 7 bases from J, the gap between germline ends came to 19 bases. Germline V gives CDR1 MNHEY, CDR2 SVGAGI. The CDR3 region is CATLHPGGVEKLFF. The DNA for the CDR3 is TGTGCCACCCTACACCCTGGGGGCGTTGAAAAACTGTTTTTT.

The chain combines TRBV30 with TRBJ1-3; no clear D gene. CDR1 and CDR2 (germline): GTSNPN, SVGIG (reference sequence). The CDR3 spans 15 residues. V was clipped by 0 bases and J by 1 base, with 10 bases between them. CDR3 bases: TGTGCCTGGAGTGTACCTAGGCATTCTGGAAACACCATATATTTT. It is translated as CAWSVPRHSGNTIYF.

The chain couples TRBV6-5 to TRBJ1-5; weak D call: TRBD1 (5 bases). With 6 bases removed from V and 3 bases from J, the gap between germline ends came to 15 bases. The CDR3 totals 15 residues. Germline V lookup: CDR1 MNHEY, CDR2 SVGAGI. The CDR3 reads CASRDPGRTNQPQHF. CDR3 bases: TGTGCCAGCAGGGACCCGGGACGCACCAATCAGCCCCAGCATTTT.

The chain couples TRBV6-1 to TRBJ2-3, with 9 bases lining up with TRBD1. The V and J ends lost 2 bases and 5 bases, in that order; junction bases with no gene match: 11. The CDR3 extends over 17 amino acids. Per the germline V gene, CDR1 is MNHNS and CDR2 is SASEGT. CDR3 coding DNA: TGTGCCAGCAGTGAAAATGAGGGACAGGGTTTGGTAGATACGCAGTATTTT. Amino acid sequence: CASSENEGQGLVDTQYF.

The rearrangement uses TRBV2 and TRBJ1-5; D remains unclear. CDR3 length equals 15 residues. CDR1 and CDR2 (germline): SNHLY, FYNNEI. Trimming removed 6 bases from V and 0 bases from J, with 12 bases in between. The CDR3 bases are TGTGCCAGCAGGTCAGGCGAGTATAGCAATCAGCCCCAGCATTTT. Its translation is CASRSGEYSNQPQHF.

The rearrangement links TRBV6-1 to TRBJ1-2; no reliable D call. The V gene lost 0 bases and the J gene lost 0 bases, with 11 bases spanning the gap. Germline-derived CDR1 and CDR2 are MNHNS and SASEGT. The CDR3 runs 16 residues. CDR3 amino acids: CASSEAVPTANYGYTF. DNA for the CDR3: TGTGCCAGCAGTGAAGCCGTCCCCACCGCTAACTATGGCTACACCTTC.

The rearrangement uses TRBV24-1 and TRBJ2-2; 7 nucleotides agree with TRBD1. Germline CDR1 KGHDR, CDR2 SFDVKD. Trimming at V came to 0 bases and at J to 4 bases, leaving 7 bases not matched to a gene. CDR3 length: 17 residues. The CDR3 nucleotides read TGTGCCACCAGTGATTTGATTGACAGGGTAGTCACCGGGGAGCTGTTTTTT. Translation gives CATSDLIDRVVTGELFF.

This chain joins TRBV18 and TRBJ2-5; 7 bases align to TRBD2. The V segment lost 0 bases and the J segment 5 bases; nucleotides outside the gene matches: 12. The CDR3 loop spans 17 amino acids. CDR1 is KGHSH and CDR2 is LQKENI in the germline V gene. The CDR3 region is CASSPPVGGFDGETQYF. CDR3 sequence (DNA): TGTGCCAGCTCACCACCGGTGGGGGGGTTTGACGGGGAGACCCAGTACTTC. The whole variable domain, remainder taken from reference TRBV18 and TRBJ2-5, is NAGVMQNPRHLVRRRGQEARLRCSPMKGHSHVYWYRQLPEEGLKFMVYLQKENIIDESGMPKERFSAEFPKEGPSILRIQQVVRGDSAAYFCASSPPVGGFDGETQYFGPGTRLLVL.

The chain combines TRBV7-9 with TRBJ2-2; D possibly corresponds to TRBD2 (5 bases). This CDR3 comprises 17 residues. V dropped 3 bases and J dropped 5 bases, with 19 bases sitting between them. Germline V lookup: CDR1 SEHNR, CDR2 FQNEAQ (reference sequence). The CDR3 DNA reads TGTGCCAGCAGCTTCGTCGCAGAAAGTGGCGGGACCGGGGAGCTGTTTTTT. It encodes CASSFVAESGGTGELFF.

The chain's CDR3 is CASSGGWGEQYF. The CDR3 nucleotides read TGTGCCAGCAGCGGGGGGTGGGGCGAGCAGTACTTC. This chain links TRBV25-1 with TRBJ2-7, with TRBD2 matching 7 bases. Germline CDR1 reads MGHDK; CDR2 reads SYGVNS. The CDR3 sequence is 12 residues long. J gave up 6 bases and V 6 bases, and 5 bases lay outside the gene matches.